Below, 27 T cell receptor beta chains from the same sample are listed, as sequenced in a study of graft-versus-host responses after intestinal transplantation (dated by TCRdb to the early 2020s). The meaning of the sample's time point label: cells obtained before transplantation from donor or recipient. These receptors' antigens are unknown. Library prep was done by the immunoSEQ multiplex PCR assay. TCRdb stores this immuneACCESS table with in-frame sequences only. Part of the clones is absent; in the studies checked, under half of the shortfall reflects unresolved V genes, and no reason is known for the rest. For this sample there are fewer than 60,000 clones; about 81% appear just once. The top ten clonotypes cover around 0.5% of the sample. This material consisted of unstimulated CD4+ T cells sorted from spleen or lymph node cells, taken before transplant. The receptors were gathered from a human donor who was the organ donor for an intestinal transplant.

The chain combines TRBV6-4 with TRBJ2-5; TRBD2 agrees at 7 bases. The CDR3 spans 14 residues. Looked up from germline, CDR1 is MRHNA and CDR2 is SNTAGT. With 6 bases clipped from V and 5 bases from J, the junction kept 9 bases outside the gene matches. The CDR3 loop reads CASRGLVKRETQYF. The CDR3 coding sequence is TGTGCCAGCAGAGGACTAGTAAAAAGGGAGACCCAGTACTTC.

The rearrangement links TRBV19 to TRBJ2-7; D gene ambiguous. V lost 5 bases and J lost 2, with 4 bases in between. In germline, CDR1 is LNHDA, CDR2 SQIVND (reference sequence). The CDR3 consists of 11 residues. The CDR3 nucleotides are TGTGCCAGTAGTGGTCCCTACGAGCAGTACTTC. Amino acid sequence: CASSGPYEQYF.

This chain uses TRBV7-2 with TRBJ1-3; a possible D gene is TRBD1 (6 bases). The germline gives CDR1 SGHTA, CDR2 FQGNSA. The CDR3 runs to 15 residues. Deletions cut 6 bases from V and 0 bases from J, with 12 bases between. The CDR3 nucleotides are TGTGCCAGCAGTTCACAGGGTTACTCTGGAAACACCATATATTTT. Amino acid sequence: CASSSQGYSGNTIYF.

V usage is TRBV19 and J usage is TRBJ1-5; 12 bases fit TRBD1. CDR3 length: 16 amino acids. The germline V gene has CDR1 LNHDA and CDR2 SQIVND (reference sequence). V trimming: 9 bases; J trimming: 9 bases; junction bases outside the gene matches: 15. The CDR3 here is CASNPGQGARARPQHF. CDR3 DNA: TGTGCCAGCAACCCGGGACAGGGGGCGCGGGCGCGGCCCCAGCATTTT.

This clone was recorded once. The genes are TRBV4-3 and TRBJ2-1, with 8 bases identical to TRBD2. Per the germline V gene, CDR1 is LGHNA and CDR2 is YSLEER. V gave up 1 base and J gave up 0 bases; unmatched junction bases: 5. This CDR3 is 17 amino acids long. The CDR3 spells CASSQGYGTSSYNEQFF. CDR3 DNA: TGCGCCAGCAGCCAAGGTTACGGGACTAGCTCCTACAATGAGCAGTTCTTC.

This sequence joins TRBV6-5 and TRBJ2-5, with unresolved D. The CDR3 consists of 11 residues. Trimming stripped 7 bases from V and 3 bases from J, with 6 bases between. Germline CDR1 and CDR2: MNHEY and SVGAGI. The CDR3 sequence: CASTIKETQYF. In DNA form, the CDR3 reads TGTGCCAGCACTATAAAAGAGACCCAGTACTTC.

This chain links TRBV4-1 with TRBJ2-3; TRBD1 or TRBD2 may be the D gene (6 bases each). The CDR3 is 18 amino acids. V shed 0 bases and J shed 6 bases, with 22 bases lying between them. Per the germline V gene, CDR1 is MGHRA and CDR2 is YSYEKL. The CDR3 loop reads CASSQERGGGGDPDTQYF. The CDR3 DNA follows: TGCGCCAGCAGCCAAGAGAGAGGAGGGGGAGGCGACCCGGATACGCAGTATTTT.

The rearrangement joins TRBV19 to TRBJ2-3; no definite D call. V lost 6 bases and J lost 4, with 2 bases in between. Germline lookup yields CDR1 LNHDA and CDR2 SQIVND (reference sequence). This CDR3 comprises 10 residues. The CDR3 DNA reads TGTGCCAGTAGCGCAGATACGCAGTATTTT. Amino acids: CASSADTQYF.

CDR3 nucleotides: TGCGCCAGCAGTGAGTCAGGACAGGGGGGAACCCAGTACTTC. It encodes CASSESGQGGTQYF. The chain joins TRBV10-1 to TRBJ2-5; 10 nucleotides align to TRBD1. The junction had 3 bases not matched to a gene; V was cut back by 0 bases and J by 8 bases. Germline V CDR1 and CDR2: WNHNN, SYGVQD (reference sequence). The CDR3 loop spans 14 amino acids.

The chain carries TRBV6-1 and TRBJ2-5; TRBD2 matches 9 bases. There are 15 residues in the CDR3. Losses at the gene ends were 2 bases for V and 3 bases for J; bases not matched to a gene: 4. The germline CDR1 and CDR2 sequences are MNHNS and SASEGT. Written as DNA, the CDR3 is TGTGCCAGCAGTGAATGGGCTAGCGGGGAAGAGACCCAGTACTTC. It is translated as CASSEWASGEETQYF.

With regard to this clone: The junction differs from germline at one of its ends, possibly a read error. This chain joins TRBV30 and TRBJ2-3; 9 bases match TRBD2. Looked up from germline, CDR1 is GTSNPN and CDR2 is SVGIG (reference sequence). CDR3 length: 15 amino acids. The DNA of the CDR3 is TGTGCCTGGAGTGTACTGGCGGGAGGGTCAGATACGCAGTGTTTT. This codes for CAWSVLAGGSDTQCF.

This clone came up a few times. CDR3 nucleotides: TGTGCCAGCAGTGAAACAGGGGCTCGAATCACCGGGGAGCTGTTTTTT. Translation gives CASSETGARITGELFF. The chain couples TRBV6-1 to TRBJ2-2; 7 bases map to TRBD1. V shed 2 bases, J shed 4 bases, and the junction held 7 bases outside the gene matches. This CDR3 is built from 16 residues. The germline V gene has CDR1 MNHNS and CDR2 SASEGT.

This chain connects TRBV2 to TRBJ2-3; 13 nucleotides agree with TRBD2. After removal of 4 bases from V and 0 bases from J, the junction contained 4 bases not matched to a gene. The germline CDR1 and CDR2 sequences are SNHLY and FYNNEI. The CDR3 spans 17 residues. The CDR3 coding sequence is TGTGCCAGCAGTGTGGGACTAGCGGGGACTAGCACAGATACGCAGTATTTT. Its translation is CASSVGLAGTSTDTQYF. The full variable domain, in which reference TRBV2 and TRBJ2-3 provide the parts outside the CDR3, is EPEVTQTPSHQVTQMGQEVILRCVPISNHLYFYWYRQILGQKVEFLVSFYNNEISEKSEIFDDQFSVERPDGSNFTLKIRSTKLEDSAMYFCASSVGLAGTSTDTQYFGPGTRLTVL.

The chain joins TRBV6-6 to TRBJ2-7; 11 nucleotides line up with TRBD2. The CDR3 runs to 15 residues. V gave up 0 bases and J gave up 7 bases; unmatched junction bases: 5. Germline-derived CDR1 and CDR2 are MNHNY and SVGAGI (reference sequence). For the CDR3, the DNA is TGTGCCAGCAGTTACTCCCTAGCGGGAGGTGGGGAGCAGTACTTC. This encodes CASSYSLAGGGEQYF.

The V call is TRBV7-2, the J call TRBJ2-1; tentative D call: TRBD2 (7 bases). V was clipped by 2 bases and J by 9 bases, with 17 bases between them. This CDR3 is built from 15 residues. Germline CDR1 and CDR2: SGHTA and FQGNSA. The CDR3 protein is CASSLWAGALGEQFF. The CDR3 coding sequence is TGTGCCAGCAGCTTATGGGCGGGGGCCCTCGGTGAGCAGTTCTTC. The full variable domain, rest sourced from reference TRBV7-2 and TRBJ2-1, is GAGVSQSPSNKVTEKGKDVELRCDPISGHTALYWYRQSLGQGLEFLIYFQGNSAPDKSGLPSDRFSAERTGGSVSTLTIQRTQQEDSAVYLCASSLWAGALGEQFFGPGTRLTVL.

The rearrangement joins TRBV6-5 to TRBJ1-5; a weak D match, TRBD1 (5 bases). Germline assignment: CDR1 MNHEY and CDR2 SVGAGI. The V end was cut by 8 bases, the J end by 9 bases, with 20 bases between. The length of the CDR3 is 14 residues. This chain's CDR3 is CASEVAGPFRPQHF. Here the CDR3 DNA reads TGTGCCAGCGAGGTGGCAGGGCCCTTTAGGCCCCAGCATTTT.

The chain couples TRBV5-4 to TRBJ1-1, with D possibly TRBD1 on 5 matching bases. Germline CDR1 SGHNT, CDR2 YYREEE (reference sequence). The CDR3 is 18 residues long. The V end was cut by 4 bases, the J end by 0 bases, with 22 bases between. The CDR3 reads CASSAGRWRGAMNTEAFF. The CDR3 DNA reads TGTGCCAGCAGCGCGGGCAGATGGAGGGGAGCAATGAACACTGAAGCTTTCTTT.

The V call is TRBV6-5, the J call TRBJ1-1, with D possibly TRBD1 on 6 matching bases. Deletions cut 6 bases from V and 6 bases from J, with 14 bases between. Germline V gene sequence: CDR1 MNHEY, CDR2 SVGAGI. The CDR3 is 13 amino acids. CDR3 nucleotides: TGTGCCAGCAGAGATACAGGGCGCCCTGAAGCTTTCTTT. Its translation: CASRDTGRPEAFF.

The chain recombines TRBV19 with TRBJ1-1; 7 nucleotides line up with TRBD1. This CDR3 is 13 amino acids long. CDR1 and CDR2 (germline): LNHDA, SQIVND (reference sequence). Unmatched junction bases numbered 10, after V lost 4 bases and J lost 11 bases. CDR3 residues: CASSTQGYEKAFF. CDR3 in DNA: TGTGCCAGTAGTACACAGGGGTATGAGAAGGCTTTCTTT.

The chain recombines TRBV30 with TRBJ1-2; 8 positions agree with TRBD1. V gave up 4 bases and J gave up 8 bases; unmatched junction bases: 12. This CDR3 has 14 amino acids. Germline loops: CDR1 GTSNPN, CDR2 SVGIG (reference sequence). CDR3 DNA: TGTGCCTGGACCCCGGGACAGGCCCTGGGGGGCTACACCTTC. This codes for CAWTPGQALGGYTF.

This chain joins TRBV5-6 and TRBJ1-2; no reliable D call. CDR1 SGHDT and CDR2 YYEEEE come from the germline V gene. V was clipped by 1 base and J by 4 bases, with 11 bases between them. The CDR3 totals 14 residues. DNA of the CDR3: TGTGCCAGCAGCTTGTGGGATAACGCCTATGGCTACACCTTC. It specifies CASSLWDNAYGYTF.

The chain joins TRBV6-6 to TRBJ2-1, with 7 positions matching TRBD1. V lost 6 bases and J lost 4; bases outside the gene matches: 9. The germline V gene has CDR1 MNHNY and CDR2 SVGAGI (reference sequence). The CDR3 sequence is 15 residues long. CDR3 loop: CASRDTGTDYNEQFF. The CDR3 nucleotides read TGTGCCAGCAGAGACACTGGGACAGATTACAATGAGCAGTTCTTC.

This clone is medium-sized. The V and J genes are TRBV5-6 and TRBJ1-2; weak D call: TRBD1 (5 bases). Trimming shortened V by 4 bases and J by 4 bases, and 20 bases separated the two germline ends. The CDR3 contains 16 residues. The germline gives CDR1 SGHDT, CDR2 YYEEEE. The CDR3 nucleotides read TGTGCCAGCAGCCCCCCGGGTCAGGGTGGTTCCTATGGCTACACCTTC. This gives the protein CASSPPGQGGSYGYTF.

The chain recombines TRBV14 with TRBJ1-2; D is unclear. CDR3 length equals 13 residues. Per the germline V gene, CDR1 is SGHDN and CDR2 is FVKESK. V was clipped by 2 bases and J by 4 bases, with 8 bases between them. CDR3 sequence: CASSQKGFYGYTF. In DNA form, the CDR3 reads TGTGCCAGCAGCCAAAAAGGATTCTATGGCTACACCTTC. The full variable domain, rest sourced from reference TRBV14 and TRBJ1-2, is EAGVTQFPSHSVIEKGQTVTLRCDPISGHDNLYWYRRVMGKEIKFLLHFVKESKQDESGMPNNRFLAERTGGTYSTLKVQPAELEDSGVYFCASSQKGFYGYTFGSGTRLTVV.

The count of this clone is one. At the DNA level, this CDR3 is encoded by other sequences in the same sample as well. The V call is TRBV7-2, the J call TRBJ1-4, with a possible D match to TRBD1 (6 bases). The V gene's germline CDR1 is SGHTA and CDR2 FQGNSA. This CDR3 is built from 15 residues. V lost 5 bases to trimming and J lost 5 bases, with 15 bases between them. This CDR3 reads CASSPRQATNEKLFF. For the CDR3, the DNA is TGTGCCAGCAGCCCTAGACAGGCTACCAATGAAAAACTGTTTTTT.

The J gene is TRBJ1-5, the V gene TRBV4-2; D uncertain. CDR1 LGHNA and CDR2 YNFKEQ come from the germline V gene. This CDR3 is 14 amino acids long. V lost 0 bases to trimming and J lost 3 bases, with 6 bases between them. The CDR3 DNA reads as TGTGCCAGCAGCCAAGATGTTGCCAATCAGCCCCAGCATTTT. It yields the protein CASSQDVANQPQHF.

The table lists this clone with a count of one. The chain couples TRBV4-3 to TRBJ2-5; the match to TRBD1 covers 8 bases. Germline-derived CDR1 and CDR2 are LGHNA and YSLEER. The CDR3 runs 17 residues. The ends lost 6 bases at V and 1 base at J; junction bases unmatched: 13. CDR3 protein: CASSRTGGQGSQETQYF. In DNA, the CDR3 is TGCGCCAGCAGTCGAACTGGCGGACAGGGTTCCCAAGAGACCCAGTACTTC.